This T cell receptor (beta chain) was identified in a study of T-cell memory formation after mild COVID-19. A few counts support this clonotype. TCRdb re-called the 5' RACE reads through MiXCR, storing one row per CDR3 protein. The sample carries fewer than 250,000 distinct CDR3 sequences, over 9.5% recorded once. The receptor was derived from a man in his late teens or twenties who had mild COVID-19 (a few samples of this study predate the infection). Cell type and time point are not known. The specimen sequenced was PBMCs or a T cell subset sorted from them (not recorded which).

This chain's CDR3 is CASSFRGPLSGNTIYF. Here the CDR3 DNA reads TGTGCCAGCAGCTTCCGGGGTCCCCTCTCTGGAAACACCATATATTTT. The rearrangement uses TRBV7-9 and TRBJ1-3; D is ambiguous. Trimming shortened V by 3 bases and J by 0 bases, and 12 bases separated the two germline ends. CDR1 and CDR2 (germline): SEHNR, FQNEAQ (reference sequence). The CDR3 contains 16 residues.